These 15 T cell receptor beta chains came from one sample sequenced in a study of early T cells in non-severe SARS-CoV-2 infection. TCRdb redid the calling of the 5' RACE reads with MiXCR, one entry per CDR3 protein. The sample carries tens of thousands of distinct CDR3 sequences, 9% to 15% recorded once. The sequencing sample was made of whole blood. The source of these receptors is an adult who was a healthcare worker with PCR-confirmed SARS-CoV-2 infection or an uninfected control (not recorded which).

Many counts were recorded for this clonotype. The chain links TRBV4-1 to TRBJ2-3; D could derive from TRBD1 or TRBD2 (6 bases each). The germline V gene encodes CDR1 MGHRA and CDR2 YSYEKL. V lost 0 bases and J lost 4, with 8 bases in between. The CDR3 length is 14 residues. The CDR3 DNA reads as TGCGCCAGCAGCCAAGATAGGGGGGCAGATACGCAGTATTTT. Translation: CASSQDRGADTQYF.

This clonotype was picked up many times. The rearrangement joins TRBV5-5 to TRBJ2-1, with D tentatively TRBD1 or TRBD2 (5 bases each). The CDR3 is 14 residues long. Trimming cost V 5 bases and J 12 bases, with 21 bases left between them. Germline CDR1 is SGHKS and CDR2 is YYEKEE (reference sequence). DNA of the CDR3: TGTGCCAGCAGTAGGGACCCTACCAATGAGCGGCAGTTCTTC. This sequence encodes CASSRDPTNERQFF.

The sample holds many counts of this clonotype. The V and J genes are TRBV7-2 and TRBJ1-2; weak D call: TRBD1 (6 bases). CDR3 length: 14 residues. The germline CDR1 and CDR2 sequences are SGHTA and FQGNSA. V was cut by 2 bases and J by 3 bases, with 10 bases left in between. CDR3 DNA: TGTGCCAGCAGCTTATGGAGGGGGGACTATGGCTACACCTTC. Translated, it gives CASSLWRGDYGYTF.

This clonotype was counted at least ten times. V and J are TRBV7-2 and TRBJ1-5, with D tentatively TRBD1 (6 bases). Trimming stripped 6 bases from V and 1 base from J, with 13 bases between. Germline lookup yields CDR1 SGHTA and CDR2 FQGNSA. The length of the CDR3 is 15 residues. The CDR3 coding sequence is TGTGCCAGCAGTCTACAGGGTACGAGCAATCAGCCCCAGCATTTT. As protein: CASSLQGTSNQPQHF.

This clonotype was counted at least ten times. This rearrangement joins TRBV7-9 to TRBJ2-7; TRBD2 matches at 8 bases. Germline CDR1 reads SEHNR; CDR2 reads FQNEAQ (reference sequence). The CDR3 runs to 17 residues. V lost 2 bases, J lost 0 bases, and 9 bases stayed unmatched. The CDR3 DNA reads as TGTGCCAGCAGCTTATACCTAGCGGGCCCGTCCTCCTACGAGCAGTACTTC. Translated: CASSLYLAGPSSYEQYF.

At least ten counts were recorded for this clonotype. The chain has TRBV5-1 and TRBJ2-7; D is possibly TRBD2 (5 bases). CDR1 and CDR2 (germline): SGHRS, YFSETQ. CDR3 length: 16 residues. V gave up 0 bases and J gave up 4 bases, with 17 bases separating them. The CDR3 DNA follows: TGCGCCAGCAGCTTGGCCCTCCACGGGAACGCTTACGAGCAGTACTTC. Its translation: CASSLALHGNAYEQYF.

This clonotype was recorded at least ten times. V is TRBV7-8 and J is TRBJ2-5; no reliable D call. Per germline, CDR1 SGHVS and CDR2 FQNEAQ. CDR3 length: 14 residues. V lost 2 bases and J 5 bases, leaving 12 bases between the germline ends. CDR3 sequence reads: CASSLRRWIETQYF. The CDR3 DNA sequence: TGTGCCAGCAGCTTACGCCGGTGGATCGAGACCCAGTACTTC.

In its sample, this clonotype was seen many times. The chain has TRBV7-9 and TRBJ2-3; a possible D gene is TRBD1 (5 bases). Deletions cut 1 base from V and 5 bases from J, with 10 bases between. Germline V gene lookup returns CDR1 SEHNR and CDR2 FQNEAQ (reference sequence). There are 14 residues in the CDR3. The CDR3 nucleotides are TGTGCCAGCAGCTTAGGGACACTTCAAGATACGCAGTATTTT. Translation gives CASSLGTLQDTQYF.

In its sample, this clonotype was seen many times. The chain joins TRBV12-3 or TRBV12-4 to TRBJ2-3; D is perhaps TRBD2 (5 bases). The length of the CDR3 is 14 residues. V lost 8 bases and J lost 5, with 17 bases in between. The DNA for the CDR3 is TGTGCCAGCCGGGGTGGTAGCTGGTTAGATACGCAGTATTTT. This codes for CASRGGSWLDTQYF.

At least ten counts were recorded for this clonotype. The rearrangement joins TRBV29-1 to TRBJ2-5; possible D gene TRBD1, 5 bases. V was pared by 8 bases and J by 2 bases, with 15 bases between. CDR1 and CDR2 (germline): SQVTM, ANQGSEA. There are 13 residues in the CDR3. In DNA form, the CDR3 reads TGCAGCCCGGTGCAGGGATTACAAGAGACCCAGTACTTC. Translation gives CSPVQGLQETQYF.

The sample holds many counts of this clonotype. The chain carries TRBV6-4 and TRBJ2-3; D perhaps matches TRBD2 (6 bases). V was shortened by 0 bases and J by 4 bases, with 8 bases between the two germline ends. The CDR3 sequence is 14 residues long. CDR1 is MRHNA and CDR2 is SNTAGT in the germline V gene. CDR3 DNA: TGTGCCAGCAGTGACTCACGGGAGCCAGATACGCAGTATTTT. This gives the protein CASSDSREPDTQYF.

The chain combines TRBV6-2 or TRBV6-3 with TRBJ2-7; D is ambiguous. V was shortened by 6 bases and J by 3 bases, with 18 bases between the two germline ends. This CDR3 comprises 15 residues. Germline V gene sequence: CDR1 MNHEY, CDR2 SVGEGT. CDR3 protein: CASRGRASGGYEQYF. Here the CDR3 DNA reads TGTGCCAGCAGGGGAAGGGCGTCGGGCGGCTACGAGCAGTACTTC.

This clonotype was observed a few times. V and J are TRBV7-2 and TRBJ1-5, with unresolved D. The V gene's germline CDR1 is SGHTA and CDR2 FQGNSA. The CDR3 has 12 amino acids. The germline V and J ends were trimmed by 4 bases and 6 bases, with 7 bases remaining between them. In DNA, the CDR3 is TGTGCCAGCAGCTCCAACCGTCAGCCCCAGCATTTT. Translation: CASSSNRQPQHF. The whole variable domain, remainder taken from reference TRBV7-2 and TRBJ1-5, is GAGVSQSPSNKVTEKGKDVELRCDPISGHTALYWYRQSLGQGLEFLIYFQGNSAPDKSGLPSDRFSAERTGGSVSTLTIQRTQQEDSAVYLCASSSNRQPQHFGDGTRLSIL.

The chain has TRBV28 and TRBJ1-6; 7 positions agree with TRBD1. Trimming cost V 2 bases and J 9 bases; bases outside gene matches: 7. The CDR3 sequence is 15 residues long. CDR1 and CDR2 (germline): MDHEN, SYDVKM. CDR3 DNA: TGTGCCAGCAGTTTAAGGACAGGCTTTGGTTCACCCCTCCACTTT. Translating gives CASSLRTGFGSPLHF.

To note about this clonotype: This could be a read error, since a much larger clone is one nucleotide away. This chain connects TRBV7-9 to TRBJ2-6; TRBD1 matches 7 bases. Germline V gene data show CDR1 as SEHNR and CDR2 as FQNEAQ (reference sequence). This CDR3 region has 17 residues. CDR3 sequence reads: CACSLAGTEEGANVLTF. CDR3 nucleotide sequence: TGTGCCTGCAGCTTAGCCGGGACAGAGGAAGGGGCCAACGTCCTGACTTTC.